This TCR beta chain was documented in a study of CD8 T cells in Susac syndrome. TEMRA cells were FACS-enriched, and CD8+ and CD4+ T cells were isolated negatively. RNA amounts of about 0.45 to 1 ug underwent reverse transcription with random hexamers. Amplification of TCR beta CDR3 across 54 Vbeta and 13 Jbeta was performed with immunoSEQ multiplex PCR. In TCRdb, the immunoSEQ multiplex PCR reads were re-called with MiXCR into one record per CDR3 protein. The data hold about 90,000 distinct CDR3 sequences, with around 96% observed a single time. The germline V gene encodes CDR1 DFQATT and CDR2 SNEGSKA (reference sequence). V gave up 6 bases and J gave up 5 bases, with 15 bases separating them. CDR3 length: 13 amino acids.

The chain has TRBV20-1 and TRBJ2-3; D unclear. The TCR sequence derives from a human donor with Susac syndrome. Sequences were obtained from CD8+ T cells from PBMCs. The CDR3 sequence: CSADPPPGDTQYF. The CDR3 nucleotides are TGCAGTGCCGATCCCCCTCCCGGAGATACGCAGTATTTT.